A single sample is the source of the 23 T cell receptor beta chains below, sequenced in a study of blood T cell repertoires in COVID-19 (dated by TCRdb to 2018 to 2021). Library preparation employed the immunoSEQ multiplex PCR assay. Here the immuneACCESS table is served through TCRdb, limited to in-frame sequences with V and J called. Missing clones are a known gap in these copies; in checked studies unresolved V genes cover under half, and the rest lacks a known reason. The sample records fewer than 300,000 clones, more than 85% of which are singletons. Under 10% of the sample is taken by the ten largest. The sequencing input was PBMCs or T cells enriched from blood (not recorded which). All receptors come from a man aged 35 to 55 who had recovered from COVID-19.

This chain links TRBV5-1 with TRBJ2-3, with a weak D call TRBD1 (7 bases). The V gene's germline CDR1 is SGHRS and CDR2 YFSETQ. This CDR3 is built from 16 residues. The V and J ends lost 0 bases and 4 bases respectively, with 15 bases between them. The CDR3: CASSLVLDRRADTQYF. CDR3 bases: TGCGCCAGCAGCTTGGTCCTGGACAGGAGGGCAGATACGCAGTATTTT.

This clone was recorded a few times. This specimen includes other DNA sequences encoding the same CDR3. The rearrangement links TRBV6-5 to TRBJ1-2, with D maybe TRBD1 (5 bases). Germline V gives CDR1 MNHEY, CDR2 SVGAGI. Trimming took off 2 bases at V and 2 bases at J, with 6 bases between the two ends. This CDR3 has 13 residues. For the CDR3, the DNA is TGTGCCAGCAGTTACCCAGGGAACTATGGCTACACCTTC. It translates to CASSYPGNYGYTF.

This sequence joins TRBV3-1 (or the pseudogene TRBV3-2) and TRBJ2-3; 8 bases are shared with TRBD2. The germline V gene encodes CDR1 LGHDT and CDR2 YNNKEL (reference sequence). This CDR3 has 16 residues. V was clipped by 0 bases and J by 4 bases; unmatched bases: 6. In DNA form, the CDR3 reads TGTGCCAGCAGCCAAGATCCGAGCGGGGGTGCAGATACGCAGTATTTT. It yields the protein CASSQDPSGGADTQYF.

The chain is built from TRBV6-4 and TRBJ1-6; TRBD1 agrees at 8 bases. CDR1 and CDR2 from the germline V gene are MRHNA and SNTAGT. CDR3 length: 15 amino acids. The ends lost 0 bases at V and 5 bases at J; junction bases unmatched: 0. This chain's CDR3 is CASSDSTGDNSPLHF. The DNA of the CDR3 is TGTGCCAGCAGTGACTCGACAGGGGATAATTCACCCCTCCACTTT.

The V and J genes are TRBV19 and TRBJ1-5; D is uncertain. The CDR3 sequence is 15 residues long. Germline V gives CDR1 LNHDA, CDR2 SQIVND (reference sequence). V was cut by 0 bases and J by 3 bases, with 9 bases left in between. CDR3 protein: CASSIDSGNNQPQHF. Written as DNA, the CDR3 is TGTGCCAGTAGTATAGATTCGGGGAACAATCAGCCCCAGCATTTT. The variable domain in full, completed from reference TRBV19 and TRBJ1-5, reads DGGITQSPKYLFRKEGQNVTLSCEQNLNHDAMYWYRQDPGQGLRLIYYSQIVNDFQKGDIAEGYSVSREKKESFPLTVTSAQKNPTAFYLCASSIDSGNNQPQHFGDGTRLSIL.

The chain carries TRBV27 and TRBJ2-5; the match to TRBD1 covers 7 bases. CDR3 size: 16 residues. With V trimmed by 6 bases and J by 5 bases, 15 bases remained unmatched. Germline lookup yields CDR1 MNHEY and CDR2 SMNVEV (reference sequence). The CDR3 spells CASSADPGTVAETQYF. Here the CDR3 DNA reads TGTGCCAGCAGCGCCGATCCCGGGACAGTTGCGGAGACCCAGTACTTC.

The chain links TRBV29-1 to TRBJ1-1; weak D call: TRBD1 (6 bases). The CDR3 runs to 10 residues. The germline V gene has CDR1 SQVTM and CDR2 ANQGSEA. V gave up 5 bases and J gave up 9 bases, with 10 bases separating them. The CDR3, as DNA: TGCAGCGTTCGGACAGAGAAAGCTTTCTTT. This gives the protein CSVRTEKAFF.

CDR3 nucleotide sequence: TGTGCCAGCAGCTTAGGCCGGGAGACCCAGTACTTC. Residues: CASSLGRETQYF. J is TRBJ2-5 and V is TRBV11-3; no reliable D call. Germline V gene lookup returns CDR1 SGHNT and CDR2 YENEEA. The CDR3 is 12 residues long. V was cut by 1 base and J by 5 bases, with 5 bases left in between.

The rearrangement links TRBV27 to TRBJ1-1; 10 bases match TRBD1. The germline V gene encodes CDR1 MNHEY and CDR2 SMNVEV (reference sequence). J lost 5 bases, V lost 10 bases, and 7 bases had no gene match. CDR3 size: 13 residues. Here the CDR3 DNA reads TGTGCCACCCAGACAGGGGGCTTGACTGAAGCTTTCTTT. It is translated as CATQTGGLTEAFF.

This chain uses TRBV6-5 with TRBJ1-2; TRBD1 matches at 7 bases. V lost 2 bases and J lost 7; bases outside the gene matches: 10. Germline CDR1 and CDR2: MNHEY and SVGAGI. CDR3 size: 15 residues. The CDR3: CASSYGGQPIGGYTF. The CDR3 nucleotides are TGTGCCAGCAGTTACGGGGGACAGCCTATAGGTGGCTACACCTTC.

The chain couples TRBV12-3 or TRBV12-4 to TRBJ1-2; no clear D gene. V was shortened by 3 bases and J by 8 bases, with 13 bases between the two germline ends. The CDR3 extends over 13 amino acids. This CDR3 is CASSLEGSWGYTF. The CDR3 DNA reads as TGTGCCAGCAGTTTGGAGGGCTCGTGGGGCTACACCTTC.

V usage is TRBV9 and J usage is TRBJ1-5; D possibly corresponds to TRBD1 (6 bases). CDR3 size: 15 residues. Trimming took off 4 bases at V and 1 base at J, with 12 bases between the two ends. Germline CDR1 SGDLS, CDR2 YYNGEE. CDR3 amino acids: CASSSLGQSNQPQHF. The CDR3 DNA reads TGTGCCAGCAGCTCCCTCGGACAGAGCAATCAGCCCCAGCATTTT.

The gene calls are TRBV3-1 (or the pseudogene TRBV3-2) and TRBJ1-2; D possibly corresponds to TRBD1 (5 bases). Germline V gene sequence: CDR1 LGHDT, CDR2 YNNKEL (reference sequence). The V end lost 1 base, the J end lost 4 bases, and 28 bases lay between the germline ends. CDR3 length: 20 amino acids. CDR3 DNA sequence: TGTGCCAGCAGCCAAGGATGGTACTCGAAGGGATTTGATAGGGGCTATGGCTACACCTTC. Protein product: CASSQGWYSKGFDRGYGYTF.

The rearrangement links TRBV7-3 to TRBJ2-5; 7 bases are a match to TRBD2. Germline V CDR1 and CDR2: SGHTA, FQGTGA. This CDR3 comprises 15 residues. The V segment lost 4 bases and the J segment 2 bases; nucleotides outside the gene matches: 7. The CDR3 DNA reads as TGTGCCAGCAGCTCCGGACTAGGGACTCAAGAGACCCAGTACTTC. Translating it yields CASSSGLGTQETQYF.

As DNA, the CDR3 is TGTGCCAGCAGCCTGGGGGACAGGCGAATCTACCTAGCCAAAAACATTCAGTACTTC. This sequence encodes CASSLGDRRIYLAKNIQYF. This chain links TRBV3-1 (or the pseudogene TRBV3-2) with TRBJ2-4; TRBD1 matches 8 bases. Germline V lookup: CDR1 LGHDT, CDR2 YNNKEL (reference sequence). The CDR3 is 19 residues long. V lost 4 bases to trimming and J lost 0 bases; unmatched junction nucleotides: 14.

This chain links TRBV24-1 with TRBJ2-3; 7 bases align to TRBD2. Germline V gene data show CDR1 as KGHDR and CDR2 as SFDVKD. This CDR3 region has 18 residues. The trim removed 3 bases at V and 7 bases at J, leaving 18 bases unmatched. CDR3 amino acids: CATSDRPYGGRAKYTQYF. The DNA for the CDR3 is TGTGCCACCAGTGATCGCCCTTATGGAGGGAGGGCCAAATATACGCAGTATTTT.

This chain links TRBV21-1 with TRBJ1-1; the D call of TRBD1 is as the table states it, not checked on the DNA. TRBV21-1 is a recognized pseudogene. The length of the CDR3 is 15 residues. CDR3 region: CASDITGQGASEAFF. CDR3 DNA sequence: TGTGCCAGCGATATTACGGGACAGGGGGCCTCTGAAGCTTTCTTT.

The chain carries TRBV19 and TRBJ1-4, with D possibly TRBD1 on 5 matching bases. The CDR3 sequence is 16 residues long. With 5 bases removed from V and 7 bases from J, the gap between germline ends came to 20 bases. Germline V CDR1 and CDR2: LNHDA, SQIVND (reference sequence). CDR3 region: CASSFSGLRGVEKLFF. The CDR3 DNA is TGTGCCAGTAGTTTCTCGGGACTTCGAGGAGTTGAAAAACTGTTTTTT.

The chain has TRBV29-1 and TRBJ1-4, with 7 bases matching TRBD1. The CDR3 is 11 residues long. CDR1 and CDR2 from the germline V gene are SQVTM and ANQGSEA. DNA for the CDR3: TGCTCCGGGACAGATCATGAAAAACTGTTTTTT. The encoded protein is CSGTDHEKLFF.

The chain carries TRBV20-1 and TRBJ2-7; D call uncertain. The V gene lost 3 bases and the J gene lost 0 bases, with 3 bases spanning the gap. From germline, CDR1 is DFQATT and CDR2 SNEGSKA (reference sequence). The CDR3 covers 11 residues. The DNA of the CDR3 is TGCAGTGCTAGTCACTCCTACGAGCAGTACTTC. Protein: CSASHSYEQYF.

The V call is TRBV5-6, the J call TRBJ2-7, with 11 bases lining up with TRBD1. The germline V gene encodes CDR1 SGHDT and CDR2 YYEEEE. Trimming cost V 6 bases and J 7 bases; bases outside gene matches: 9. The CDR3 is 14 residues long. The CDR3 coding sequence is TGTGCCAGCATAGCCGGGACAGGGGGTCGGGAGCAGTACTTC. Encoded protein: CASIAGTGGREQYF.

The rearrangement links TRBV19 to TRBJ2-7, with a possible D match to TRBD2 (5 bases). V lost 0 bases, J lost 4 bases, and 28 bases lay in between. Germline assignment: CDR1 LNHDA and CDR2 SQIVND (reference sequence). The CDR3 has 20 residues. CDR3 bases: TGTGCCAGTAGTATAGATCTCAGGCCCGACCTAGGGAATAGCGTTTACGAGCAGTACTTC. Translating it yields CASSIDLRPDLGNSVYEQYF.

This CDR3 is CASSLLGGETQYF. CDR3 coding DNA: TGTGCCAGCAGCTTACTAGGAGGGGAGACCCAGTACTTC. The V call is TRBV7-9, the J call TRBJ2-5, with D possibly being TRBD2 (6 bases). The V gene's germline CDR1 is SEHNR and CDR2 FQNEAQ (reference sequence). The germline V and J ends were trimmed by 2 bases and 5 bases, with 9 bases remaining between them. This CDR3 region has 13 residues. The full variable domain, its missing parts supplied by reference TRBV7-9 and TRBJ2-5, is DTGVSQNPRHKITKRGQNVTFRCDPISEHNRLYWYRQTLGQGPEFLTYFQNEAQLEKSRLLSDRFSAERPKGSFSTLEIQRTEQGDSAMYLCASSLLGGETQYFGPGTRLLVL.